The present entry profiles one T cell receptor beta chain with its context. This specimen comes from a study of blood T cell repertoires in COVID-19. This CDR3 region has 16 residues. V lost 0 bases to trimming and J lost 5 bases, with 16 bases between them. CDR1 is LGHNA and CDR2 is YNFKEQ in the germline V gene. Sequencing was performed with immunoSEQ multiplex PCR; in TCRdb, only in-frame clones are kept and a portion is missing. The sample consists of around 100,000 clones, around four fifths of them appearing once. Sequencing was carried out using peripheral blood. The chain links TRBV4-2 to TRBJ2-5; maybe TRBD2 (6 bases). This receptor was taken from a man between 65 and 79 years old with acute or convalescent COVID-19. CDR3: CASSQDPGERQETQYF. Written as DNA, the CDR3 is TGTGCCAGCAGCCAAGATCCGGGGGAGCGGCAGGAGACCCAGTACTTC.